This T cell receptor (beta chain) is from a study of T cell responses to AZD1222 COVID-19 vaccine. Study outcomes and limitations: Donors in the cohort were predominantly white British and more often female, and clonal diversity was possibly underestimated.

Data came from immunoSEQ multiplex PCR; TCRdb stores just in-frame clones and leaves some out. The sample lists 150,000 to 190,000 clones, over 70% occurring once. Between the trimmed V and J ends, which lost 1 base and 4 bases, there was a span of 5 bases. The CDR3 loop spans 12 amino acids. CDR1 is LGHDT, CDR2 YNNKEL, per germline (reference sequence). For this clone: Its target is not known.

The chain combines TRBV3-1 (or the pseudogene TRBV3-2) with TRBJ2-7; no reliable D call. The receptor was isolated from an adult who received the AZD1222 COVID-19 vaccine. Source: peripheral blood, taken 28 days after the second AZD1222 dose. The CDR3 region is CASSQVEYEQYF. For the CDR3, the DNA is TGTGCCAGCAGCCAAGTTGAGTACGAGCAGTACTTC.